The 2 T cell receptor beta chains in this list originate from one sample, sequenced in a study of blood T cell repertoires in COVID-19. The assay was immunoSEQ multiplex PCR, and TCRdb's table has in-frame clones only and misses some. The sample includes roughly 400,000 clones, approximately 86% seen only once; the top ten take around 2.1%. Sequencing used PBMCs or T cells enriched from blood (not recorded which). These receptors all come from a middle-aged woman with acute COVID-19.

The chain has TRBV13 and TRBJ1-2; possible D gene TRBD1, 5 bases. Germline V lookup: CDR1 PRHDT, CDR2 FYEKMQ (reference sequence). V was shortened by 3 bases and J by 2 bases, with 10 bases between the two germline ends. This CDR3 spans 14 amino acids. The CDR3, as DNA: TGTGCCAGCAGCTTTAACAGGTTAAACTATGGCTACACCTTC. Protein sequence: CASSFNRLNYGYTF.

V is TRBV24-1 and J is TRBJ2-1, with 8 bases identical to TRBD1. In germline, CDR1 is KGHDR, CDR2 SFDVKD. This CDR3 region has 13 residues. V was clipped by 4 bases and J by 9 bases; unmatched bases: 4. The CDR3, as DNA: TGTGCCACCAGTGACACGACAGGGGCTGAGCAGTTCTTC. Encoded protein: CATSDTTGAEQFF.